Presented here are 19 T cell receptor beta chains from one specimen sequenced in a study of T cell responses to AZD1222 COVID-19 vaccine. Assay used: immunoSEQ multiplex PCR; TCRdb lists only in-frame clones, some missing. The sample has more than 90,000 clones, about 87% seen once; the top ten hold around 9.6%. The sample in question was peripheral blood, obtained 28 days after the second AZD1222 dose. Source of these receptors: an adult who received the AZD1222 COVID-19 vaccine.

This chain joins TRBV7-9 and TRBJ2-7; 10 bases agree with TRBD2. The CDR3 is 18 amino acids. Germline V gene lookup returns CDR1 SEHNR and CDR2 FQNEAQ (reference sequence). The trim removed 3 bases at V and 2 bases at J, leaving 13 bases unmatched. The CDR3 region is CASSFYRRTSGTTYEQYF. The CDR3 DNA is TGTGCCAGCAGCTTTTATAGGAGAACTAGCGGGACTACCTACGAGCAGTACTTC.

The V call is TRBV4-3, the J call TRBJ2-1; 10 bases line up with TRBD1. CDR3 length: 15 amino acids. V shed 4 bases and J 8 bases; nucleotides not matched to a gene: 8. The V gene's germline CDR1 is LGHNA and CDR2 YSLEER. The CDR3 here is CASSPFGTGDYEQFF. The CDR3 nucleotides are TGCGCCAGCAGCCCTTTCGGGACAGGGGATTATGAGCAGTTCTTC.

The chain is built from TRBV24-1 and TRBJ2-2; D ambiguous. Germline V lookup: CDR1 KGHDR, CDR2 SFDVKD. Trimming left V 3 bases short and J 6 bases short, with 10 bases between. CDR3 length equals 14 residues. The CDR3 DNA reads as TGTGCCACCAGTGATACTGGACCCCCCGGGGAGCTGTTTTTT. It yields the protein CATSDTGPPGELFF.

This chain links TRBV12-3 or TRBV12-4 with TRBJ2-7; no clear D. V shed 1 base and J shed 0 bases, with 4 bases lying between them. The CDR3 sequence is 13 residues long. The CDR3 protein is CASSLGISYEQYF. The CDR3 DNA sequence: TGTGCCAGCAGTTTAGGAATCTCCTACGAGCAGTACTTC.

This rearrangement joins TRBV19 to TRBJ1-1, with unresolved D. This CDR3 region has 14 residues. Trimming shortened V by 1 base and J by 5 bases, and 11 bases separated the two germline ends. Germline V gene sequence: CDR1 LNHDA, CDR2 SQIVND (reference sequence). This CDR3 reads CASSIVWGETEAFF. As DNA, the CDR3 is TGTGCCAGTAGTATAGTTTGGGGTGAAACTGAAGCTTTCTTT.

This clone appeared a single time. The CDR3 nucleotides are TGCGCCAGCAGCTCAACGTTCGATGGCTACACCTTC. Amino acid sequence: CASSSTFDGYTF. This chain uses TRBV5-1 with TRBJ1-2; no reliable D call. V gave up 3 bases and J gave up 6 bases, with 9 bases separating them. Germline CDR1 is SGHRS and CDR2 is YFSETQ. The length of the CDR3 is 12 residues. The full variable domain, rest sourced from reference TRBV5-1 and TRBJ1-2, is KAGVTQTPRYLIKTRGQQVTLSCSPISGHRSVSWYQQTPGQGLQFLFEYFSETQRNKGNFPGRFSGRQFSNSRSEMNVSTLELGDSALYLCASSSTFDGYTFGSGTRLTVV.

V and J are TRBV5-6 and TRBJ1-1; D is ambiguous. The CDR3 extends over 15 amino acids. With 2 bases removed from V and 0 bases from J, the gap between germline ends came to 11 bases. CDR1 is SGHDT and CDR2 is YYEEEE in the germline V gene. The CDR3 sequence is CASSFLEEMNTEAFF. The CDR3, as DNA: TGTGCCAGCAGCTTTCTAGAGGAAATGAACACTGAAGCTTTCTTT.

This chain connects TRBV6-2 or TRBV6-3 to TRBJ2-7; 11 bases map to TRBD2. This CDR3 has 18 amino acids. Trimming removed 2 bases from V and 3 bases from J; junction bases left unmatched: 12. Germline assignment: CDR1 MNHEY and CDR2 SVGEGT. CDR3 sequence reads: CASSYRRLAGGRVYEQYF. DNA of the CDR3: TGTGCCAGCAGTTACAGGCGGCTAGCGGGAGGACGAGTCTACGAGCAGTACTTC.

The chain employs TRBV27 and TRBJ2-7; tentatively, D is TRBD1 (6 bases). The CDR3 length is 16 residues. V lost 6 bases and J 2 bases, leaving 20 bases between the germline ends. CDR1 MNHEY and CDR2 SMNVEV come from the germline V gene (reference sequence). The CDR3 sequence: CASSPLPVQGAYEQYF. For the CDR3, the DNA is TGTGCCAGCAGCCCACTCCCCGTACAGGGAGCCTACGAGCAGTACTTC.

The V and J genes are TRBV9 and TRBJ2-1; no reliable D call. V was trimmed by 0 bases and J by 4 bases, leaving 8 bases between them. The CDR3 loop spans 14 amino acids. Per the germline V gene, CDR1 is SGDLS and CDR2 is YYNGEE. CDR3 sequence: CASSVGSGYNEQFF. CDR3 in DNA: TGTGCCAGCAGCGTAGGGTCAGGATACAATGAGCAGTTCTTC.

The chain carries TRBV2 and TRBJ1-1, with D uncertain. CDR1 is SNHLY and CDR2 is FYNNEI in the germline V gene. Deletions cut 7 bases from V and 0 bases from J, with 9 bases between. CDR3 length equals 13 residues. DNA of the CDR3: TGTGCCAGCACCAACGCGGTGAACACTGAAGCTTTCTTT. It encodes CASTNAVNTEAFF. Full variable domain (rest looked up from reference TRBV2 and TRBJ1-1): EPEVTQTPSHQVTQMGQEVILRCVPISNHLYFYWYRQILGQKVEFLVSFYNNEISEKSEIFDDQFSVERPDGSNFTLKIRSTKLEDSAMYFCASTNAVNTEAFFGQGTRLTVV.

In DNA, the CDR3 is TGTGCCACCAGCTTGTGGGGACAGGCGAACACTGAAGCTTTCTTT. Its protein product is CATSLWGQANTEAFF. This chain connects TRBV15 to TRBJ1-1; 8 bases align to TRBD1. Germline V gene data show CDR1 as LNHNV and CDR2 as YYDKDF (reference sequence). CDR3 size: 15 residues. J was trimmed by 1 base and V by 5 bases; bases with no gene match: 6.

This rearrangement joins TRBV6-1 to TRBJ2-7, with D possibly being TRBD2 (6 bases). V lost 1 base, J lost 0 bases, and 10 bases lay in between. Germline V gene lookup returns CDR1 MNHNS and CDR2 SASEGT. This CDR3 is built from 15 residues. CDR3 coding DNA: TGTGCCAGCAGTGAAGAGCGGGTAAGCTCCTACGAGCAGTACTTC. Encoded protein: CASSEERVSSYEQYF.

The gene calls are TRBV27 and TRBJ2-1, with no clear D. The CDR3 covers 13 residues. CDR1 MNHEY and CDR2 SMNVEV come from the germline V gene (reference sequence). Trimming removed 4 bases at V and 2 bases at J, with 6 bases between. The CDR3 spells CASSSRTYNEQFF. Here the CDR3 DNA reads TGTGCCAGCAGTTCCCGGACCTACAATGAGCAGTTCTTC.

The V gene is TRBV12-3 or TRBV12-4, the J gene TRBJ2-1, with a weak D call TRBD2 (5 bases). This CDR3 contains 12 residues. Trimming removed 6 bases from V and 13 bases from J, with 16 bases in between. CDR3 loop: CASSSDSKSQFF. In DNA form, the CDR3 reads TGTGCCAGCAGCTCGGACTCTAAATCCCAGTTCTTC.

The chain has TRBV7-9 and TRBJ2-1; 7 positions agree with TRBD1. Germline CDR1 is SEHNR and CDR2 is FQNEAQ (reference sequence). Losses at the gene ends were 5 bases for V and 2 bases for J; bases not matched to a gene: 6. The CDR3 has 15 amino acids. The CDR3 sequence is CASSLTGAAYNEQFF. In DNA, the CDR3 is TGTGCCAGCAGCCTAACAGGGGCTGCCTACAATGAGCAGTTCTTC.

The CDR3: CASSLSRDRAYEQYF. The CDR3 region has the DNA TGTGCCAGCAGCTTATCCCGGGACAGGGCCTACGAGCAGTACTTC. The chain has TRBV7-9 and TRBJ2-7, with 9 bases identical to TRBD1. This CDR3 spans 15 amino acids. V lost 2 bases to trimming and J lost 2 bases; unmatched junction nucleotides: 4. The V gene's germline CDR1 is SEHNR and CDR2 FQNEAQ (reference sequence).

The sample holds many counts of this clone. The genes are TRBV7-9 and TRBJ2-2, with TRBD2 identical over 7 bases. The J segment lost 0 bases and the V segment lost 5 bases, leaving 3 bases of the junction unmatched. From germline, CDR1 is SEHNR and CDR2 FQNEAQ (reference sequence). The CDR3 sequence is 15 residues long. The CDR3 loop is CASSRDYPNTGELFF. DNA of the CDR3: TGTGCCAGCAGCCGGGACTACCCGAACACCGGGGAGCTGTTTTTT.

The chain has TRBV30 and TRBJ2-7; D might be TRBD1 (6 bases). There are 12 residues in the CDR3. Germline assignment: CDR1 GTSNPN and CDR2 SVGIG (reference sequence). The germline V and J ends were trimmed by 4 bases and 1 base, with 8 bases remaining between them. The CDR3 region has the DNA TGTGCCTGGACCCAGGGGTCCTACGAGCAGTACTTC. Protein: CAWTQGSYEQYF.